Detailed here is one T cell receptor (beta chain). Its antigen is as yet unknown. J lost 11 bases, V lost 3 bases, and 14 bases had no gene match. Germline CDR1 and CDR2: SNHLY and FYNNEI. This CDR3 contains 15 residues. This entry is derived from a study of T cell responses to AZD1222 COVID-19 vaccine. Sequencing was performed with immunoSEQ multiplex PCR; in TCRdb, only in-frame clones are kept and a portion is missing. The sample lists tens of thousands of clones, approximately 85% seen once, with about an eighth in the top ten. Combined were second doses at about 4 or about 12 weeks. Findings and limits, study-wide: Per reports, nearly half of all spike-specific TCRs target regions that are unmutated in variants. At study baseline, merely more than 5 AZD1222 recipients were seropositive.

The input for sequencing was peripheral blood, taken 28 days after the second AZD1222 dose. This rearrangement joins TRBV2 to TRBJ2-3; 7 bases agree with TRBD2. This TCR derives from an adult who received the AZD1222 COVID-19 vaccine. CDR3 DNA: TGTGCCAGCAGTGAGATCGGGACTCCTCCGGGAGGGCAGTATTTT. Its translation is CASSEIGTPPGGQYF.